A selection of T cell receptor beta chains follows, all from one sample in a study of tumor-infiltrating lymphocytes in primary liver carcinoma. In TCRdb, the multiplex PCR reads were re-called with MiXCR into one record per CDR3 protein. The data show 99,000 or so distinct CDR3 sequences, 80% to 85% seen once. Sequences were obtained from liver tumor tissue from sampling region 3. These TCRs come from a man in his forties with primary liver carcinoma and hepatitis B virus infection. Both conserved end residues are part of each CDR3.

V gene	J gene	CDR3 protein
TRBV11-2	TRBJ2-6	CATQRPGSGASLLTF
TRBV29-1	TRBJ2-1	CSAGVAVEFYNEQFF
TRBV29-1	TRBJ2-1	CSVSKVGYNGQFF
TRBV10-2	TRBJ2-5	CASSDTGAGTQYF
TRBV24-1	TRBJ2-4	CATSDWTGGVNIKYF
TRBV2	TRBJ1-1	CASSFGGGTKAFF
TRBV11-1	TRBJ2-2	CASSYTVYFSGELFF
TRBV11-2	TRBJ2-7	CISSLTPGAEQYF
TRBV11-3	TRBJ2-1	CAISLNADEQFF
TRBV4-1	TRBJ2-2	CASSQDPPPSGEHRELFF
TRBV12-3/TRBV12-4	TRBJ1-2	CVSSSRDRGDYTF
TRBV10-3	TRBJ1-5	CPISESGEQPQHF
TRBV2	TRBJ1-2	CAGSWDRGYGSGYTF
TRBV30	TRBJ1-2	CAWRGVYGYSF
TRBV6-1	TRBJ2-3	CASKPSTDTQYF
TRBV7-2	TRBJ2-2	CASTQIAGELFF
TRBV10-3	TRBJ2-1	CAISDRQLYYNEQFF
TRBV10-3	TRBJ2-3	CAINAGRGRTDTLYF
TRBV11-3	TRBJ2-4	CASIFPGISGTENIRYF
TRBV5-1	TRBJ2-1	CAGSLVGESYNEQFF
TRBV11-1	TRBJ2-4	CASSFPRTSGAKNIRYF
TRBV6-1	TRBJ1-4	CASAIATTNEKLLF
TRBV30	TRBJ1-5	CAWAIAGGHNQPQHF
TRBV7-8	TRBJ2-3	CDSSPLLESTDTQYF
TRBV5-8	TRBJ2-1	CASSLNAEQFF
TRBV4-2	TRBJ1-6	CASSQEGSGGHSPLHF
TRBV11-1	TRBJ2-7	CTSRGKQSYEQYF
TRBV11-1	TRBJ2-2	CADSLWDTGELFF
TRBV5-1	TRBJ2-7	CASGLDRCSGRFLPEHYF
TRBV4-1	TRBJ2-5	CTSSPEDREYETQYF
TRBV14	TRBJ2-1	CASSQDRSGSGVRNEQLF
TRBV12-3/TRBV12-4	TRBJ1-5	CASSLNRGSKQPQHF
TRBV11-1	TRBJ2-5	CASNSGALTQYF